This T cell receptor beta chain was recorded in a study of blood T cell repertoires in COVID-19. Study-level information: COVID-19 samples, acute and convalescent, were from the United States, Italy and Spain.

The CDR3 sequence is 13 residues long. V shed 5 bases and J shed 7 bases, with 11 bases lying between them. Germline CDR1 MNHNY, CDR2 SVGAGI (reference sequence). Per the authors' pipeline: Estimation of nucleated cell counts relied on the amplification of reference gene primers. The method was immunoSEQ multiplex PCR; TCRdb's version includes in-frame clones alone and lacks a portion of them. V and J calls and clone size follow that table, whereas D and trimming were derived from the DNA. The table records some 60,000 clones, about 91% of them present only once. The source material was peripheral blood. This chain links TRBV6-6 with TRBJ2-2; D is unclear. The receptor was isolated from a man aged 55-75 years with acute or convalescent COVID-19. The CDR3 protein is CASSRDFGGELFF. CDR3 sequence (DNA): TGTGCCAGCAGTCGAGACTTTGGCGGGGAGCTGTTTTTT.